The 17 T cell receptor beta chains below come from one sample, sequenced in a study of T cell responses to AZD1222 COVID-19 vaccine. Sequenced by immunoSEQ multiplex PCR; TCRdb stores in-frame clones only, minus some. Among around 100,000 clones listed, around nine tenths were seen once. The material was peripheral blood, obtained on day 0 of AZD1222 vaccination. The receptors originated from an adult in good health.

V gene TRBV6-5 combines with J gene TRBJ1-6; tentative D call: TRBD1 (5 bases). CDR3 length equals 12 residues. CDR1 is MNHEY, CDR2 SVGAGI, per germline. Between the trimmed V and J ends, which lost 6 bases and 11 bases, there was a span of 11 bases. CDR3 protein: CASSTVGAPLHF. CDR3 bases: TGTGCCAGCAGCACGGTAGGGGCACCCCTCCACTTT.

Only one count was recorded for this clone. The V gene is TRBV5-6, the J gene TRBJ2-7; D may be TRBD1 (7 bases). V was shortened by 0 bases and J by 4 bases, with 20 bases between the two germline ends. Germline CDR1 SGHDT, CDR2 YYEEEE. The CDR3 is 17 residues long. In nucleotides, the CDR3 is TGTGCCAGCAGCTTGGTGGTAAGCGCAGGGGGGATTTACGAGCAGTACTTC. Protein product: CASSLVVSAGGIYEQYF.

This sequence joins TRBV7-9 and TRBJ1-6; D is unresolved. The length of the CDR3 is 15 residues. The germline gives CDR1 SEHNR, CDR2 FQNEAQ (reference sequence). Trimming cost V 5 bases and J 6 bases, with 14 bases left between them. CDR3 sequence: CASSRALDRNSPLHF. The CDR3 DNA sequence: TGTGCCAGCAGCCGGGCACTGGACCGTAATTCACCCCTCCACTTT.

The chain recombines TRBV6-1 with TRBJ1-3; 8 positions match TRBD1. The CDR3 runs to 12 residues. Germline values: CDR1 MNHNS, CDR2 SASEGT. V shed 1 base, J shed 11 bases, and the junction held 1 base outside the gene matches. The DNA of the CDR3 is TGTGCCAGCAGTGAAGGACAGGGGTCCATATATTTT. Encoded protein: CASSEGQGSIYF.

The rearrangement joins TRBV5-1 to TRBJ1-1; D remains unclear. Looked up from germline, CDR1 is SGHRS and CDR2 is YFSETQ. The CDR3 consists of 16 residues. Trimming stripped 0 bases from V and 0 bases from J, with 12 bases between. CDR3 protein: CASSLGPQVLNTEAFF. In nucleotides, the CDR3 is TGCGCCAGCAGCTTGGGGCCCCAAGTCTTGAACACTGAAGCTTTCTTT. The full variable domain, in which reference TRBV5-1 and TRBJ1-1 provide the parts outside the CDR3, is KAGVTQTPRYLIKTRGQQVTLSCSPISGHRSVSWYQQTPGQGLQFLFEYFSETQRNKGNFPGRFSGRQFSNSRSEMNVSTLELGDSALYLCASSLGPQVLNTEAFFGQGTRLTVV.

This clone showed up just once. The chain joins TRBV21-1 to TRBJ1-6. TRBV21-1 is recorded as a pseudogene. The CDR3 has 12 residues. CDR3 sequence (DNA): TGTGCCAGCAGCAAAGGGGACGCTGCCCTCCACTTT. This codes for CASSKGDAALHF.

The rearrangement uses TRBV7-9 and TRBJ1-1, with 7 bases fitting TRBD1. The V segment lost 5 bases and the J segment 4 bases; nucleotides outside the gene matches: 10. Looked up from germline, CDR1 is SEHNR and CDR2 is FQNEAQ (reference sequence). The CDR3 totals 15 residues. Here the CDR3 reads CASSLQSGGGTEAFF. CDR3 DNA: TGTGCCAGCAGCCTTCAATCAGGGGGTGGCACTGAAGCTTTCTTT.

Here the CDR3 reads CASSEGLMNTEAFF. The CDR3 DNA reads TGTGCCAGCAGTGAAGGACTCATGAACACTGAAGCTTTCTTT. V and J are TRBV6-1 and TRBJ1-1; unclear D gene. The CDR3 loop spans 14 amino acids. V lost 1 base and J 0 bases, leaving 6 bases between the germline ends. Germline lookup yields CDR1 MNHNS and CDR2 SASEGT.

This chain connects TRBV7-2 to TRBJ1-6; 8 bases fit TRBD1. Germline trimming cut 4 bases from V and 7 bases from J; bases unmatched to any gene: 6. The CDR3 is made up of 15 amino acids. The V gene's germline CDR1 is SGHTA and CDR2 FQGNSA. This CDR3 is CASSSWTGKNSPLHF. DNA for the CDR3: TGTGCCAGCAGCTCCTGGACAGGGAAAAATTCACCCCTCCACTTT. The variable domain in full, completed from reference TRBV7-2 and TRBJ1-6, reads GAGVSQSPSNKVTEKGKDVELRCDPISGHTALYWYRQSLGQGLEFLIYFQGNSAPDKSGLPSDRFSAERTGGSVSTLTIQRTQQEDSAVYLCASSSWTGKNSPLHFGNGTRLTVT.

The chain links TRBV20-1 to TRBJ2-1, with D possibly matching TRBD2 (5 bases). There are 10 residues in the CDR3. Trimming pared 6 bases from V and 13 bases from J, leaving 13 bases between. Germline V lookup: CDR1 DFQATT, CDR2 SNEGSKA (reference sequence). In nucleotides, the CDR3 is TGCAGTGCGAACTGGGGAGAACAGTTCTTC. Its translation: CSANWGEQFF.

The CDR3 DNA reads as TGTGCCAGCAGCTTCTCTAGCGGTAGCTCCTACGAGCAGTACTTC. This translates into CASSFSSGSSYEQYF. The chain employs TRBV11-2 and TRBJ2-7; 7 bases match TRBD2. The V segment lost 3 bases and the J segment 0 bases; nucleotides outside the gene matches: 5. Germline V gene sequence: CDR1 SGHAT, CDR2 FQNNGV. The CDR3 extends over 15 amino acids.

The chain is built from TRBV5-1 and TRBJ2-2, with D unclear. The germline V gene encodes CDR1 SGHRS and CDR2 YFSETQ. Trimming left V 4 bases short and J 4 bases short, with 14 bases between. This CDR3 region has 15 residues. The CDR3 sequence: CASSLDTPITGELFF. CDR3 bases: TGCGCCAGCAGCCTAGACACGCCGATCACCGGGGAGCTGTTTTTT.

This chain uses TRBV10-1 with TRBJ1-2; a weak D match, TRBD1 (6 bases). The V end lost 3 bases, the J end lost 4 bases, and 18 bases lay between the germline ends. Germline loops: CDR1 WNHNN, CDR2 SYGVQD (reference sequence). The CDR3 covers 16 residues. This chain's CDR3 is CASSDPTGGVTYGYTF. The CDR3 region has the DNA TGCGCCAGCAGTGACCCGACAGGCGGAGTGACCTATGGCTACACCTTC.

As DNA, the CDR3 is TGCAGCGTTGAAGATCAGGCAGGGGTAGACGAGCAGTACTTC. Translating it yields CSVEDQAGVDEQYF. The chain has TRBV29-1 and TRBJ2-7; the D gene is possibly TRBD1 (6 bases). The germline CDR1 and CDR2 sequences are SQVTM and ANQGSEA. The CDR3 spans 14 residues. Trimming shortened V by 0 bases and J by 5 bases, and 14 bases separated the two germline ends.

V is TRBV6-2 or TRBV6-3 and J is TRBJ2-7; 9 positions agree with TRBD2. Germline CDR1 is MNHEY and CDR2 is SVGEGT. Trimming took 0 bases from V and 3 from J; bases not matched to a gene: 9. This CDR3 contains 17 residues. DNA of the CDR3: TGTGCCAGCAGTTACTCGAACAGCGGGAGGACGTACTACGAGCAGTACTTC. Its protein is CASSYSNSGRTYYEQYF.

This rearrangement joins TRBV4-1 to TRBJ2-1; D uncertain. V dropped 1 base and J dropped 6 bases, with 7 bases sitting between them. This CDR3 contains 13 residues. The germline V gene has CDR1 MGHRA and CDR2 YSYEKL. Here the CDR3 reads CASSQVSSNEQFF. In nucleotides, the CDR3 is TGCGCCAGCAGCCAAGTTTCTAGCAATGAGCAGTTCTTC.

This sequence joins TRBV10-3 and TRBJ1-1; tentatively, D is TRBD1 (6 bases). Germline CDR1 is ENHRY and CDR2 is SYGVKD. V gave up 8 bases and J gave up 6 bases, with 16 bases separating them. The CDR3 spans 13 residues. The CDR3 protein is CAIGEGGAAEAFF. CDR3 DNA sequence: TGTGCCATCGGAGAAGGGGGTGCCGCTGAAGCTTTCTTT.